The rows below give T cell receptor beta chains drawn from one sample of a study of blood T cell repertoires in COVID-19. Assay: immunoSEQ multiplex PCR; the TCRdb copy retains only in-frame clones and omits some. The data show 160,000 or so clones, approximately 91% seen once. Sequenced sample: peripheral blood. The receptors shown here come from a man aged 18 to 30 with acute or convalescent COVID-19. The CDR3 runs from the conserved cysteine through the conserved F or W. The D gene is left open where the match is weak. Clone size is shown for a subset of rows, as once, few, many or a class of expanded clone.

v_gene	d_gene	j_gene	abundance	CDR3nt	CDR3aa
TRBV5-1	TRBD2	TRBJ2-1	-	TGCGCCAGCAGCTTCAACCCGGGACTAGCGGGAGAGGTTGAGCAGTTCTTC	CASSFNPGLAGEVEQFF
TRBV5-1	-	TRBJ1-1	-	TGCGCCAGCATGAGCAGCCCCGGGGGGAAGAACACTGAAGCTTTCTTT	CASMSSPGGKNTEAFF
TRBV5-1	-	TRBJ2-7	once	TGCGCCAGCAGCGCAGACAAGGCTCTTTACGAGCAGTACTTC	CASSADKALYEQYF
TRBV18	-	TRBJ2-5	-	TGTGCCAGCTCACCACTTTCGAGAATTACGGGAAGAGAGACCCAGTACTTC	CASSPLSRITGRETQYF
TRBV5-1	TRBD1	TRBJ1-1	-	TGCGCCAGCAGCTTGGGATGGCTGGGGGACAGGGTAACCTCTGAAGCTTTCTTT	CASSLGWLGDRVTSEAFF
TRBV5-1	-	TRBJ1-2	few	TGCGCCAGCAGCTTGGATCCTACAGGGAATGGCTACACCTTC	CASSLDPTGNGYTF
TRBV3-1/TRBV3-2	TRBD1	TRBJ2-7	-	TGTGCCAGCAGCCCCCGAGGCAGGGGGTCCTACGAGCAGTACTTC	CASSPRGRGSYEQYF
TRBV4-2	-	TRBJ1-2	once	TGTGCCAGCAGCCAAGTCCCAGGGGACACCCGTAGAGGCTATGGCTACACCTTC	CASSQVPGDTRRGYGYTF
TRBV19	-	TRBJ2-7	-	TGTGCCAGTAGTATAATAGGGGACGAGCAGTACTTC	CASSIIGDEQYF
TRBV4-1	TRBD1	TRBJ2-1	-	TGCGCCAGTCGAGGGACAGAATCCTACAATGAGCAGTTCTTC	CASRGTESYNEQFF
TRBV18	TRBD1	TRBJ2-7	-	TGTGCCAGCTCCCTGGGACAGGGGTCCTACGAGCAGTACTTC	CASSLGQGSYEQYF
TRBV2	TRBD1	TRBJ1-5	-	TGTGCCAGCAGGAAGACAGGGGCTGGGGATCAGCCCCAGCATTTT	CASRKTGAGDQPQHF
TRBV6-5	TRBD1	TRBJ1-1	-	TGTGCCAGCAGTTACCGGACAGGGAACACTGAAGCTTTCTTT	CASSYRTGNTEAFF
TRBV10-1	-	TRBJ1-2	once	TGCGCCAGCAGCGACAGTAACTATGGCTACACCTTC	CASSDSNYGYTF